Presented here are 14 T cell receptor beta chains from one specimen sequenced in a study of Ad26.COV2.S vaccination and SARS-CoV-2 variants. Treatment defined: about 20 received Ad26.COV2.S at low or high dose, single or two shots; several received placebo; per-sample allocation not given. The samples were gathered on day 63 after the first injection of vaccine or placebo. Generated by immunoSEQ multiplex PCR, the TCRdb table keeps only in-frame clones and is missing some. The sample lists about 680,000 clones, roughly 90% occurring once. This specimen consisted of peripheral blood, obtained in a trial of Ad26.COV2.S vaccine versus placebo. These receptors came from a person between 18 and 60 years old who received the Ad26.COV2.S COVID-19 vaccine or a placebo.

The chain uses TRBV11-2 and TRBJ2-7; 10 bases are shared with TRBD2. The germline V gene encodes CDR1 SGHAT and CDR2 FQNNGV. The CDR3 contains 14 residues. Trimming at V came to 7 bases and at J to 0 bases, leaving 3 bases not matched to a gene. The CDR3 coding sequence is TGTGCCAGCACAAGGACTAGCGGCTCCTACGAGCAGTACTTC. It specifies CASTRTSGSYEQYF.

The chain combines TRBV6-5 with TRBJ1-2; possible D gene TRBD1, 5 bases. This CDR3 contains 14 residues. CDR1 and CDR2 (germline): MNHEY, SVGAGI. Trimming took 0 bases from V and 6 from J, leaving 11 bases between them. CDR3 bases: TGTGCCAGCAGTTACTCCCAGGGAGGTGATGGCTACACCTTC. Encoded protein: CASSYSQGGDGYTF.

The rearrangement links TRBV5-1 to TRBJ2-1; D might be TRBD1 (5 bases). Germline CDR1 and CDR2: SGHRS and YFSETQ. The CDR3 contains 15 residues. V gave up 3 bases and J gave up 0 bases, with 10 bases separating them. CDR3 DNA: TGCGCCAGCAGCTCGACAGCGAGCTCCTACAATGAGCAGTTCTTC. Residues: CASSSTASSYNEQFF.

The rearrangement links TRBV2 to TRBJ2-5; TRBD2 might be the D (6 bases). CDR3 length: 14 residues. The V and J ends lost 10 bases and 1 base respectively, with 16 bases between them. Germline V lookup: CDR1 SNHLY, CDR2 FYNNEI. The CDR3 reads CANRRDLPQETQYF. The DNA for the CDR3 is TGTGCCAACCGAAGGGACTTGCCCCAAGAGACCCAGTACTTC.

This chain's CDR3 is CASSPRRASSETQYF. CDR3 DNA sequence: TGTGCCAGCTCACCTCGCCGGGCCAGCTCAGAGACCCAGTACTTC. V is TRBV18 and J is TRBJ2-5; D is uncertain. Germline V lookup: CDR1 KGHSH, CDR2 LQKENI. The CDR3 runs 15 residues. V was shortened by 3 bases and J by 4 bases, with 15 bases between the two germline ends.

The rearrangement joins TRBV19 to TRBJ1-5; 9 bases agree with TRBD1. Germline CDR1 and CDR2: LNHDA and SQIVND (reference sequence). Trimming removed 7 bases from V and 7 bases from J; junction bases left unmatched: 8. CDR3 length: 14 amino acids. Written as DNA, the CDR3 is TGTGCCAGTACCCCGACAGGGGGGAGGCAGCCCCAGCATTTT. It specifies CASTPTGGRQPQHF. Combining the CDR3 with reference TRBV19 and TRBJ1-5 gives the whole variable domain DGGITQSPKYLFRKEGQNVTLSCEQNLNHDAMYWYRQDPGQGLRLIYYSQIVNDFQKGDIAEGYSVSREKKESFPLTVTSAQKNPTAFYLCASTPTGGRQPQHFGDGTRLSIL.

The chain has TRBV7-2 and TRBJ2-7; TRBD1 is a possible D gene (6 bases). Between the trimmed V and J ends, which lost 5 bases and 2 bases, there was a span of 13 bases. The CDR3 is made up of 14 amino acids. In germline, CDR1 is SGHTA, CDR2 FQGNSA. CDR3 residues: CASSGTISTYEQYF. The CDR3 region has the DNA TGTGCCAGCAGCGGGACAATTTCTACCTACGAGCAGTACTTC.

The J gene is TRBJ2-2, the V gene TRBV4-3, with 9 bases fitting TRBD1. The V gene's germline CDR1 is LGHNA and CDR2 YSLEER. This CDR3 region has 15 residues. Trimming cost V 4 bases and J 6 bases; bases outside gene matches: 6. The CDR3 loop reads CASSPGQGGAGELFF. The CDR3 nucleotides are TGCGCCAGCAGCCCGGGACAGGGAGGAGCCGGGGAGCTGTTTTTT.

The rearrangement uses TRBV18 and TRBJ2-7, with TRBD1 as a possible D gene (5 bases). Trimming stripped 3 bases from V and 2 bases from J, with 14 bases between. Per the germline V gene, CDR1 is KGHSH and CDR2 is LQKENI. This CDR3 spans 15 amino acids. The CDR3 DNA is TGTGCCAGCTCACCCTTGGGGCTTCCTACCTACGAGCAGTACTTC. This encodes CASSPLGLPTYEQYF. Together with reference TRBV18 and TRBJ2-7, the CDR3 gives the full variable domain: NAGVMQNPRHLVRRRGQEARLRCSPMKGHSHVYWYRQLPEEGLKFMVYLQKENIIDESGMPKERFSAEFPKEGPSILRIQQVVRGDSAAYFCASSPLGLPTYEQYFGPGTRLTVT.

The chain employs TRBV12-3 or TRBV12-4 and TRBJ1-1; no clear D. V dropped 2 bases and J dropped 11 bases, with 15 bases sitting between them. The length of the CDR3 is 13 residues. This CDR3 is CASSLLGRSGAFF. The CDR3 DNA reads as TGTGCCAGCAGTTTACTTGGAAGGTCCGGGGCTTTCTTT.

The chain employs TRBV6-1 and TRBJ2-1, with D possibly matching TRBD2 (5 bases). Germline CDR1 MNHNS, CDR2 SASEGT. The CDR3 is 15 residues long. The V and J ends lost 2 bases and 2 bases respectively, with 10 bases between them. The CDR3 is CASSEMREPYNEQFF. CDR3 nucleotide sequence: TGTGCCAGCAGTGAAATGAGGGAACCCTACAATGAGCAGTTCTTC.

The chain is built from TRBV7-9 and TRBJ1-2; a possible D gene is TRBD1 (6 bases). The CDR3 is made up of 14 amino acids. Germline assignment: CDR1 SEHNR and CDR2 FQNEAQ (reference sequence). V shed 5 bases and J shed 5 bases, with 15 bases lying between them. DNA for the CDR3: TGTGCCAGCAGCCCACCACAGGGTCGGTATGGCTACACCTTC. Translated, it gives CASSPPQGRYGYTF.

The CDR3 nucleotides are TGTGCCAGCAGTGTAACAGGAAGCAATCAGCCCCAGCATTTT. It yields the protein CASSVTGSNQPQHF. V gene TRBV5-6 combines with J gene TRBJ1-5; possible D gene TRBD1, 5 bases. Trimming cost V 5 bases and J 1 base, with 10 bases left between them. CDR1 SGHDT and CDR2 YYEEEE come from the germline V gene. This CDR3 comprises 14 residues.

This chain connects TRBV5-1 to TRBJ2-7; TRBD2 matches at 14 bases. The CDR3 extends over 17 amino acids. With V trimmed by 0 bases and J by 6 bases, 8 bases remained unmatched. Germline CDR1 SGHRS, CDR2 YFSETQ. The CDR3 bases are TGCGCCAGCAGCTTGGGCGGGACTAGCGGGGGAGAGGGCGAGCAGTACTTC. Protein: CASSLGGTSGGEGEQYF.